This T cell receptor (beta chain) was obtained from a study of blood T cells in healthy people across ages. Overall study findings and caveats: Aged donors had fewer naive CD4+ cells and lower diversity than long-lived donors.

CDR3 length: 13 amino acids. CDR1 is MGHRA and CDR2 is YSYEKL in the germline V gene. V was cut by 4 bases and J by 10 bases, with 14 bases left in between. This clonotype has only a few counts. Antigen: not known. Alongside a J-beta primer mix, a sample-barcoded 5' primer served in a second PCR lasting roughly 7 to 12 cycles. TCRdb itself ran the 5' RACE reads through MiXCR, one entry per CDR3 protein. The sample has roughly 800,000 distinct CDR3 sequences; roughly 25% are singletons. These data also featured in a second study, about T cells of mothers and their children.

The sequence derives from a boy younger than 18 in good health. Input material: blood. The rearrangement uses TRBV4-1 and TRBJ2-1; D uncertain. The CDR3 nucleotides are TGCGCCAGCAGCCGAGTTAGTGGCCCGGAGCAGTTCTTC. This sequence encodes CASSRVSGPEQFF.